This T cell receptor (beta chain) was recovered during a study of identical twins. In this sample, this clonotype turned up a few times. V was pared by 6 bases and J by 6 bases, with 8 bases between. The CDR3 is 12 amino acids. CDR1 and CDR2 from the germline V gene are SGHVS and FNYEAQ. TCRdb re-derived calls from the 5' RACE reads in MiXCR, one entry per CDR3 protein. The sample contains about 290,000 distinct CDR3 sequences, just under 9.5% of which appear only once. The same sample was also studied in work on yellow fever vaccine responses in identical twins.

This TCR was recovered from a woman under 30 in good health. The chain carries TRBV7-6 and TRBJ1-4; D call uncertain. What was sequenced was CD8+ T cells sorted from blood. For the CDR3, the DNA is TGTGCCAGCAGGCACACAGATGAAAAACTGTTTTTT. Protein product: CASRHTDEKLFF.